This T cell receptor beta chain emerged from a study of T cells in Graves' hyperthyroidism and ophthalmopathy. With duration under 3 months, ophthalmopathy was active: Clinical Activity Score at least 3, NOSPECS at least 4. Uncontrolled infection, other autoimmune disease, pregnancy or lactation barred patients from enrollment. Each diagnosis was grounded in clinical symptoms, serum thyroxine and TRAb, thyroid ultrasound, and orbital computed tomography. Regarding the study as a whole: Most expanded thyroid clonotypes above 0.001 recurred in blood.

V lost 4 bases, J lost 5 bases, and 14 bases lay in between. Germline lookup yields CDR1 LNHDA and CDR2 SQIVND (reference sequence). The CDR3 has 14 amino acids. On this clonotype: What it binds is not known.

There were TCR beta CDR3 regions amplified from RNA transcripts. The HTBI primer set served for first-round RT-PCR of the TCR CDR3. In TCRdb, the multiplex PCR reads were re-called with MiXCR into one record per CDR3 protein. The sample comprises 30,000 to 45,000 distinct CDR3 sequences, about 47% of which are singletons, and roughly a sixth rests with the top ten. Sequences were obtained from blood. The source is a man aged 40-55 years with Graves' ophthalmopathy. This sequence joins TRBV19 and TRBJ1-2, with D hard to call. The CDR3 coding sequence is TGTGCCAGTAGTACCCCTAGCACAGCGTATGGCTACACCTTC. This gives the protein CASSTPSTAYGYTF.